One and the same sample provided the 27 T cell receptor beta chains below, sequenced in a study of cytomegalovirus exposure and HLA in healthy donors. In the PCR, 60 Vbeta and 13 Jbeta primers were used. Only in-frame clones appear in the TCRdb table, and some are missing; sequencing was by immunoSEQ multiplex PCR. The data show more than 110,000 clones, 73% seen once. The sequenced sample was PBMCs. The source is a woman between 40 and 55 years old in good health and CMV-seronegative.

This rearrangement joins TRBV6-6 to TRBJ2-3; 9 bases fit TRBD1. The ends lost 5 bases at V and 5 bases at J; junction bases unmatched: 8. Germline lookup yields CDR1 MNHNY and CDR2 SVGAGI (reference sequence). This CDR3 has 15 amino acids. The CDR3 is CASSRTGTGRDTQYF. In DNA, the CDR3 is TGTGCCAGCAGTCGAACCGGGACAGGGAGAGATACGCAGTATTTT.

This clone occurred once. The chain uses TRBV5-6 and TRBJ2-2, with TRBD2 identical over 10 bases. In germline, CDR1 is SGHDT, CDR2 YYEEEE. CDR3 length: 15 residues. Trimming cost V 3 bases and J 6 bases; bases outside gene matches: 5. The CDR3 loop reads CASSWAGTSAGELFF. In DNA form, the CDR3 reads TGTGCCAGCAGCTGGGCCGGGACTAGCGCCGGGGAGCTGTTTTTT.

The sample holds a few counts of this clone. This sequence joins TRBV10-3 and TRBJ2-1, with TRBD1 matching 12 bases. Germline V gene lookup returns CDR1 ENHRY and CDR2 SYGVKD. This CDR3 has 13 residues. V shed 9 bases, J shed 6 bases, and the junction held 3 bases outside the gene matches. The CDR3 reads CAITGQGANEQFF. DNA for the CDR3: TGTGCCATTACGGGACAGGGGGCCAATGAGCAGTTCTTC.

This sequence joins TRBV4-2 and TRBJ1-5, with TRBD1 as a possible D gene (6 bases). CDR3 length: 15 residues. From germline, CDR1 is LGHNA and CDR2 YNFKEQ. Trimming stripped 1 base from V and 5 bases from J, with 12 bases between. The CDR3 loop is CASSQGTAEDQPQHF. The DNA of the CDR3 is TGTGCCAGCAGCCAAGGGACAGCGGAGGATCAGCCCCAGCATTTT.

The rearrangement uses TRBV6-5 and TRBJ2-5; D remains ambiguous. Germline CDR1 MNHEY, CDR2 SVGAGI. This CDR3 has 16 amino acids. V lost 0 bases and J lost 2, with 13 bases in between. The CDR3 is CASSYSYGNQQETQYF. CDR3 in DNA: TGTGCCAGCAGTTACTCTTACGGTAACCAACAAGAGACCCAGTACTTC.

In this sample, this clone turned up a few times. The rearrangement uses TRBV5-5 and TRBJ2-7; 10 bases line up with TRBD2. The CDR3 runs 16 residues. From germline, CDR1 is SGHKS and CDR2 YYEKEE (reference sequence). The junction had 10 bases not matched to a gene; V was cut back by 5 bases and J by 2 bases. The CDR3: CASRRGELAGAYEQYF. DNA for the CDR3: TGTGCCAGCAGGCGGGGGGAGCTAGCGGGGGCCTACGAGCAGTACTTC.

The rearrangement uses TRBV19 and TRBJ1-2, with D perhaps matching TRBD1 (6 bases). V lost 7 bases and J 4 bases, leaving 19 bases between the germline ends. In germline, CDR1 is LNHDA, CDR2 SQIVND (reference sequence). The CDR3 is 15 residues long. This CDR3 reads CASTPYSGGLYGYTF. In nucleotides, the CDR3 is TGTGCCAGTACCCCCTATTCGGGGGGGCTCTATGGCTACACCTTC.

The rearrangement joins TRBV9 to TRBJ2-1; 8 positions agree with TRBD2. The CDR3 has 12 amino acids. Germline CDR1 is SGDLS and CDR2 is YYNGEE. Trimming took 2 bases from V and 13 from J; bases not matched to a gene: 5. CDR3 coding DNA: TGTGCCAGCAGCGTCAACGGGGGGGCCCAGTTCTTC. Translation: CASSVNGGAQFF.

The J gene is TRBJ1-1, the V gene TRBV6-1, with TRBD1 as a possible D gene (5 bases). Germline-derived CDR1 and CDR2 are MNHNS and SASEGT. The length of the CDR3 is 15 residues. V gave up 6 bases and J gave up 0 bases, with 14 bases separating them. Here the CDR3 DNA reads TGTGCCAGCAGCCTGATGACAGCTCTGAACACTGAAGCTTTCTTT. This encodes CASSLMTALNTEAFF.

CDR3 loop: CASSIPTSGVLSGANVLTF. As DNA, the CDR3 is TGTGCCAGTAGTATCCCTACTAGCGGGGTTCTCTCTGGGGCCAACGTCCTGACTTTC. This sequence joins TRBV19 and TRBJ2-6; TRBD2 agrees at 10 bases. CDR1 and CDR2 (germline): LNHDA, SQIVND (reference sequence). The CDR3 has 19 residues. The junction had 8 bases not matched to a gene; V was cut back by 3 bases and J by 0 bases. Filled out from reference TRBV19 and TRBJ2-6, the complete variable domain reads DGGITQSPKYLFRKEGQNVTLSCEQNLNHDAMYWYRQDPGQGLRLIYYSQIVNDFQKGDIAEGYSVSREKKESFPLTVTSAQKNPTAFYLCASSIPTSGVLSGANVLTFGAGSRLTVL.

The table lists this clone with a few counts. The gene calls are TRBV29-1 and TRBJ1-4, with 7 bases fitting TRBD1. Trimming cost V 7 bases and J 8 bases; bases outside gene matches: 7. Looked up from germline, CDR1 is SQVTM and CDR2 is ANQGSEA. The CDR3 runs to 12 residues. The DNA of the CDR3 is TGCAGCGGACAGGGAGGCGACGAAAAACTGTTTTTT. Translating it yields CSGQGGDEKLFF.

This clone appeared a few times. CDR3 sequence: CASSRGSGNTIYF. CDR3 DNA sequence: TGTGCCAGCTCACGAGGGTCTGGAAACACCATATATTTT. The chain combines TRBV18 with TRBJ1-3; no definite D call. The ends were cut back, 4 bases at V and 1 base at J, with 5 bases in the middle. Germline CDR1 is KGHSH and CDR2 is LQKENI. CDR3 size: 13 residues. The complete variable domain, with remaining parts taken from reference TRBV18 and TRBJ1-3, reads NAGVMQNPRHLVRRRGQEARLRCSPMKGHSHVYWYRQLPEEGLKFMVYLQKENIIDESGMPKERFSAEFPKEGPSILRIQQVVRGDSAAYFCASSRGSGNTIYFGEGSWLTVV.

The genes are TRBV5-1 and TRBJ1-1; no firm D call. Trimming removed 2 bases from V and 1 base from J, with 9 bases in between. CDR1 is SGHRS and CDR2 is YFSETQ in the germline V gene. This CDR3 has 14 residues. The CDR3 region has the DNA TGCGCCAGCAGCTTAGCAGACTGGAACACTGAAGCTTTCTTT. Its protein product is CASSLADWNTEAFF.

This clone was found once. The gene calls are TRBV4-1 and TRBJ1-5; 7 bases are shared with TRBD1. The germline CDR1 and CDR2 sequences are MGHRA and YSYEKL. The CDR3 has 14 amino acids. With V trimmed by 2 bases and J by 8 bases, 6 bases remained unmatched. The CDR3 coding sequence is TGCGCCAGCAGCCAAATTCGAACAGGGGAGCCCCAGCATTTT. It encodes CASSQIRTGEPQHF.

The chain is built from TRBV19 and TRBJ1-6; 9 positions agree with TRBD1. The CDR3 length is 14 residues. Germline CDR1 LNHDA, CDR2 SQIVND (reference sequence). V lost 6 bases to trimming and J lost 7 bases; unmatched junction nucleotides: 4. The chain's CDR3 is CASRRTGDNSPLHF. The CDR3 region has the DNA TGTGCCAGTAGAAGGACAGGGGACAATTCACCCCTCCACTTT.

The V and J genes are TRBV9 and TRBJ1-6; 8 bases are a match to TRBD1. This CDR3 has 14 residues. The V gene's germline CDR1 is SGDLS and CDR2 YYNGEE. The junction had 3 bases not matched to a gene; V was cut back by 3 bases and J by 7 bases. The CDR3 loop is CASSGGTGNSPLHF. In DNA, the CDR3 is TGTGCCAGCAGCGGCGGGACAGGCAATTCACCCCTCCACTTT.

This chain joins TRBV9 and TRBJ1-3; 12 nucleotides agree with TRBD1. Germline-derived CDR1 and CDR2 are SGDLS and YYNGEE. V trimming: 0 bases; J trimming: 4 bases; junction bases outside the gene matches: 8. The CDR3 runs to 18 residues. In nucleotides, the CDR3 is TGTGCCAGCAGCGTAGGGGACAGGGGGCTCCTACGGGGAAACACCATATATTTT. Amino acid sequence: CASSVGDRGLLRGNTIYF.

Points on this clone: Germline is not matched at one junction end, which may reflect a read error. The chain joins TRBV7-7 to TRBJ1-2; D uncertain. CDR1 and CDR2 (germline): SSHAT, FNYEAQ (reference sequence). The CDR3 has 15 amino acids. The CDR3 DNA is TGTGCTAGCAGCTTCAAGTCAGTTATTAACTATGGCTACACCTTC. Protein product: CASSFKSVINYGYTF.

The J gene is TRBJ1-1, the V gene TRBV7-9; 8 positions match TRBD1. In germline, CDR1 is SEHNR, CDR2 FQNEAQ (reference sequence). V lost 0 bases and J lost 0; bases outside the gene matches: 9. CDR3 length equals 18 residues. The CDR3 loop is CASSLAGRGRLMNTEAFF. The CDR3 DNA reads as TGTGCCAGCAGCTTAGCTGGCAGGGGGCGCCTAATGAACACTGAAGCTTTCTTT.

The V gene is TRBV9, the J gene TRBJ2-3; TRBD2 matches 11 bases. CDR3 length: 16 amino acids. V dropped 1 base and J dropped 3; count of bases not matched to a gene: 4. CDR1 is SGDLS and CDR2 is YYNGEE in the germline V gene. CDR3 in amino acids: CASSVSLAGGTDTQYF. The CDR3 bases are TGTGCCAGCAGCGTAAGCCTAGCGGGGGGAACAGATACGCAGTATTTT.

This chain connects TRBV5-1 to TRBJ2-1; 7 bases map to TRBD1. The germline CDR1 and CDR2 sequences are SGHRS and YFSETQ. The CDR3 is 15 residues long. The trim removed 7 bases at V and 4 bases at J, leaving 11 bases unmatched. The CDR3 DNA reads TGCGCCAGCGGTGGGGACAGTCGGTCGTACAATGAGCAGTTCTTC. Its protein is CASGGDSRSYNEQFF.

This clone has just a few counts. CDR3 coding DNA: TGCGCCAGCAGCTCATGGACCGGGGGGACGGTTGAAGCTTTCTTT. Translation gives CASSSWTGGTVEAFF. The chain employs TRBV5-1 and TRBJ1-1, with D perhaps matching TRBD1 (5 bases). Germline CDR1 SGHRS, CDR2 YFSETQ. V was cut by 3 bases and J by 7 bases, with 19 bases left in between. CDR3 length: 15 amino acids.

This sequence joins TRBV9 and TRBJ2-2; D perhaps matches TRBD1 (6 bases). The CDR3 covers 17 residues. The V gene lost 3 bases and the J gene lost 5 bases, with 20 bases spanning the gap. CDR1 is SGDLS, CDR2 YYNGEE, per germline. The CDR3 sequence: CASSEGKLAGATGELFF. The CDR3 DNA sequence: TGTGCCAGCAGCGAGGGGAAGTTGGCAGGGGCGACCGGGGAGCTGTTTTTT. Full variable domain (missing parts from reference TRBV9 and TRBJ2-2): DSGVTQTPKHLITATGQRVTLRCSPRSGDLSVYWYQQSLDQGLQFLIQYYNGEERAKGNILERFSAQQFPDLHSELNLSSLELGDSALYFCASSEGKLAGATGELFFGEGSRLTVL.

The chain joins TRBV29-1 to TRBJ2-2; 9 bases align to TRBD1. V lost 4 bases and J lost 8; bases outside the gene matches: 11. Germline lookup yields CDR1 SQVTM and CDR2 ANQGSEA. The CDR3 contains 15 residues. CDR3 region: CSVVWTGASLGELFF. The CDR3 nucleotides read TGCAGCGTTGTATGGACAGGGGCATCCTTGGGGGAGCTGTTTTTT.

V usage is TRBV5-1 and J usage is TRBJ1-5, with TRBD1 as a possible D gene (6 bases). CDR1 is SGHRS, CDR2 YFSETQ, per germline. The CDR3 is 14 amino acids. V lost 0 bases to trimming and J lost 7 bases, with 11 bases between them. This chain's CDR3 is CASSLEGGQQPQHF. CDR3 in DNA: TGCGCCAGCAGCTTGGAAGGGGGTCAGCAGCCCCAGCATTTT.

The rearrangement links TRBV25-1 to TRBJ2-5; possibly TRBD1 for D (6 bases). The germline V gene encodes CDR1 MGHDK and CDR2 SYGVNS. This CDR3 is 15 amino acids long. V was trimmed by 6 bases and J by 5 bases, leaving 19 bases between them. The CDR3 protein is CASSQGQRSLETQYF. The CDR3 nucleotides read TGTGCCAGCAGCCAAGGACAGCGCTCTTTGGAGACCCAGTACTTC.

This clone has a handful of counts. Written as DNA, the CDR3 is TGTGCCAGCAGTGAAGACCGGGACAGGTTCTCCTACGAGCAGTACGTC. It specifies CASSEDRDRFSYEQYV. V is TRBV6-1 and J is TRBJ2-7; 8 bases align to TRBD1. CDR3 size: 16 residues. CDR1 and CDR2 from the germline V gene are MNHNS and SASEGT. J lost 0 bases, V lost 1 base, and 5 bases had no gene match.